These 26 T cell receptor beta chains share one sample of origin, sequenced in a study of blood T cells in healthy people across ages. Primed by a sample-barcoded 5' primer and a J-beta primer mix, a second PCR proceeded for roughly 6 to 12 cycles. TCRdb independently ran MiXCR on the 5' RACE reads; one entry per CDR3 protein. The profile shows under 2,000,000 distinct CDR3 sequences, roughly 50% of them singletons. Sequencing used blood. All receptors derive from a woman aged 40 to 55 in good health.

Remarks on this clonotype: A junction boundary mismatches the germline segment, possibly from a read error. The chain couples TRBV7-7 to TRBJ2-1; TRBD1 matches at 7 bases. This CDR3 comprises 15 residues. Germline CDR1 reads SSHAT; CDR2 reads FNYEAQ (reference sequence). The CDR3 bases are TGTGCTAGCAGCTTAGAGGGGGCGGTTTATAATGAGCAGTTCTTC. It codes for CASSLEGAVYNEQFF.

V is TRBV6-2 or TRBV6-3 and J is TRBJ1-1; no reliable D call. The CDR3 is 14 amino acids. V lost 8 bases and J 0 bases, leaving 13 bases between the germline ends. Germline values: CDR1 MNHEY, CDR2 SVGEGT. The CDR3 region has the DNA TGTGCCAGCGCACCGTGGGATTTGAACACTGAAGCTTTCTTT. Translation gives CASAPWDLNTEAFF.

V gene TRBV2 combines with J gene TRBJ2-2; 7 bases agree with TRBD1. The length of the CDR3 is 15 residues. The trim removed 6 bases at V and 4 bases at J, leaving 8 bases unmatched. Germline CDR1 SNHLY, CDR2 FYNNEI. CDR3 nucleotides: TGTGCCAGCAGCCCCGACAGGGCGACCACCGGGGAGCTGTTTTTT. Its translation is CASSPDRATTGELFF.

The gene calls are TRBV9 and TRBJ2-1; unclear D gene. The CDR3 runs 17 residues. The V gene lost 0 bases and the J gene lost 3 bases, with 16 bases spanning the gap. Germline V gene sequence: CDR1 SGDLS, CDR2 YYNGEE. CDR3 region: CASSVAEPRTLYNEQFF. The DNA for the CDR3 is TGTGCCAGCAGCGTAGCTGAGCCCCGAACCCTCTACAATGAGCAGTTCTTC.

Only a few counts were recorded for this clonotype. The chain links TRBV5-1 to TRBJ1-2; D is ambiguous. The CDR3 length is 13 residues. V lost 0 bases to trimming and J lost 6 bases, with 9 bases between them. The germline gives CDR1 SGHRS, CDR2 YFSETQ. The chain's CDR3 is CASSLEGGDGYTF. The CDR3 DNA reads as TGCGCCAGCAGCTTGGAGGGTGGGGATGGCTACACCTTC.

The chain recombines TRBV7-9 with TRBJ2-7, with 8 nucleotides matching TRBD1. V lost 2 bases to trimming and J lost 5 bases; unmatched junction nucleotides: 11. The CDR3 covers 16 residues. CDR1 and CDR2 from the germline V gene are SEHNR and FQNEAQ (reference sequence). The CDR3 here is CASSLIATGAPNEQYF. For the CDR3, the DNA is TGTGCCAGCAGCTTAATCGCGACAGGGGCACCTAACGAGCAGTACTTC.

The chain employs TRBV12-3 or TRBV12-4 and TRBJ2-5; no clear D. The CDR3 length is 11 residues. V was pared by 3 bases and J by 11 bases, with 10 bases between. CDR3 loop: CASSFRLEQYF. Here the CDR3 DNA reads TGTGCCAGCAGTTTTCGGTTGGAGCAGTACTTC.

This chain uses TRBV7-2 with TRBJ2-4; D possibly corresponds to TRBD2 (6 bases). V was cut by 5 bases and J by 5 bases, with 13 bases left in between. This CDR3 has 14 amino acids. Germline loops: CDR1 SGHTA, CDR2 FQGNSA. This chain's CDR3 is CASSAREVENIQYF. DNA for the CDR3: TGTGCCAGCAGCGCCAGGGAGGTTGAAAACATTCAGTACTTC.

The chain uses TRBV29-1 and TRBJ2-1; D gene uncertain. This CDR3 region has 13 residues. The V gene lost 8 bases and the J gene lost 7 bases, with 18 bases spanning the gap. Germline CDR1 SQVTM, CDR2 ANQGSEA. This CDR3 is CSSPDILGNEQFF. In nucleotides, the CDR3 is TGCAGCTCCCCAGACATTCTGGGGAATGAGCAGTTCTTC.

The chain carries TRBV7-2 and TRBJ2-3; 9 positions match TRBD1. This CDR3 comprises 16 residues. The junction had 10 bases not matched to a gene; V was cut back by 5 bases and J by 4 bases. The germline gives CDR1 SGHTA, CDR2 FQGNSA. CDR3 sequence reads: CASSRDRGNNADTQYF. As DNA, the CDR3 is TGTGCCAGCAGCCGTGACAGGGGGAATAATGCAGATACGCAGTATTTT.

As concerns this clonotype: It may be a read error: a sequence one base away is much more abundant. This chain links TRBV9 with TRBJ2-3; no firm D call. The germline V gene has CDR1 SGDLS and CDR2 YYNGEE. The CDR3 extends over 14 amino acids. Trimming took off 1 base at V and 0 bases at J, with 6 bases between the two ends. The CDR3 bases are TGTGCCAGCAGCGTAATGGGGAGCACAGATACGCAGTATTTT. This codes for CASSVMGSTDTQYF.

V is TRBV28 and J is TRBJ2-1, with 7 bases that match TRBD2. The CDR3 is 15 amino acids. CDR1 and CDR2 from the germline V gene are MDHEN and SYDVKM. Trimming cost V 8 bases and J 4 bases; bases outside gene matches: 11. The CDR3 sequence: CASETPGGRYNEQFF. In DNA, the CDR3 is TGTGCCAGCGAGACCCCGGGCGGGAGATACAATGAGCAGTTCTTC.

This clonotype occurred a few times. This chain joins TRBV4-1 and TRBJ2-5; D is perhaps TRBD1 (6 bases). Germline V gives CDR1 MGHRA, CDR2 YSYEKL. Trimming left V 0 bases short and J 2 bases short, with 10 bases between. The length of the CDR3 is 15 residues. For the CDR3, the DNA is TGCGCCAGCAGCCAAGAAGCCAGGGGTCAAGAGACCCAGTACTTC. Amino acids: CASSQEARGQETQYF.

This clonotype was recorded a few times. The gene calls are TRBV5-6 and TRBJ2-1, with a tentative D call TRBD2 (6 bases). Trimming left V 1 base short and J 5 bases short, with 13 bases between. The CDR3 contains 15 residues. Germline CDR1 and CDR2: SGHDT and YYEEEE. CDR3 loop: CASSLLYAGNNEQFF. CDR3 nucleotides: TGTGCCAGCAGCTTGTTGTATGCGGGGAACAATGAGCAGTTCTTC.

This chain uses TRBV5-6 with TRBJ2-1, with TRBD2 matching over 11 bases. This CDR3 contains 14 residues. V lost 1 base and J lost 8; bases outside the gene matches: 2. CDR1 is SGHDT, CDR2 YYEEEE, per germline. The CDR3 DNA is TGTGCCAGCAGCTTGCTAGCGGGGGGCGATGAGCAGTTCTTC. Protein product: CASSLLAGGDEQFF.

This clonotype has only a few counts. The CDR3 sequence is CSASTEQETQYF. As DNA, the CDR3 is TGCAGTGCTAGCACAGAGCAAGAGACCCAGTACTTC. This chain uses TRBV20-1 with TRBJ2-5; D remains ambiguous. Trimming stripped 3 bases from V and 2 bases from J, with 7 bases between. Germline V gives CDR1 DFQATT, CDR2 SNEGSKA (reference sequence). CDR3 length equals 12 residues.

The chain employs TRBV4-2 and TRBJ2-7; D is undetermined. The CDR3 totals 14 residues. Trimming cost V 0 bases and J 4 bases, with 10 bases left between them. Germline CDR1 LGHNA, CDR2 YNFKEQ. This CDR3 reads CASSQDLNRYEQYF. Here the CDR3 DNA reads TGTGCCAGCAGCCAAGATTTGAACCGTTACGAGCAGTACTTC.

The genes are TRBV5-1 and TRBJ2-3; 11 bases agree with TRBD2. This CDR3 has 16 residues. Germline V gene data show CDR1 as SGHRS and CDR2 as YFSETQ. V dropped 2 bases and J dropped 4; count of bases not matched to a gene: 6. The CDR3 loop is CASSFIAGGPADTQYF. The CDR3 coding sequence is TGCGCCAGCAGCTTCATAGCGGGGGGGCCTGCAGATACGCAGTATTTT.

Details on this clonotype: Germline is not matched at one junction end, which may reflect a read error. The rearrangement links TRBV12-5 to TRBJ1-1; a possible D gene is TRBD1 (5 bases). CDR1 is LGHNT and CDR2 is FRNRAP in the germline V gene. The CDR3 length is 14 residues. CDR3 in amino acids: CASALPGGNTGAFF. The DNA of the CDR3 is TGTGCTAGTGCCCTCCCGGGGGGGAACACTGGAGCTTTCTTT.

This clonotype was picked up a small number of times. The chain employs TRBV28 and TRBJ2-7; 7 nucleotides align to TRBD1. The CDR3 loop spans 15 amino acids. V lost 4 bases and J lost 3; bases outside the gene matches: 9. In germline, CDR1 is MDHEN, CDR2 SYDVKM. The CDR3, as DNA: TGTGCCAGCAGTTCGACCGGGACAGTGAACTACGAGCAGTACTTC. Translating it yields CASSSTGTVNYEQYF. Full variable domain (missing parts from reference TRBV28 and TRBJ2-7): DVKVTQSSRYLVKRTGEKVFLECVQDMDHENMFWYRQDPGLGLRLIYFSYDVKMKEKGDIPEGYSVSREKKERFSLILESASTNQTSMYLCASSSTGTVNYEQYFGPGTRLTVT.

The table lists this clonotype with a few counts. This rearrangement joins TRBV29-1 to TRBJ2-4, with 11 bases fitting TRBD2. Per the germline V gene, CDR1 is SQVTM and CDR2 is ANQGSEA. The CDR3 extends over 14 amino acids. Trimming cost V 4 bases and J 8 bases; bases outside gene matches: 7. The CDR3 here is CSVVPASGGHIQYF. The CDR3 coding sequence is TGCAGCGTTGTGCCGGCTAGCGGGGGGCACATTCAGTACTTC.

This clonotype was counted between two and nine times. J is TRBJ2-5 and V is TRBV28, with D perhaps matching TRBD2 (5 bases). This CDR3 has 11 residues. From germline, CDR1 is MDHEN and CDR2 SYDVKM. V was clipped by 6 bases and J by 9 bases, with 11 bases between them. As DNA, the CDR3 is TGTGCCAGCAGCACGCCCGGGGCCCAGTACTTC. Protein: CASSTPGAQYF.

The genes are TRBV20-1 and TRBJ2-3; D gene uncertain. Germline V gives CDR1 DFQATT, CDR2 SNEGSKA (reference sequence). The CDR3 runs 16 residues. V dropped 0 bases and J dropped 4 bases, with 17 bases sitting between them. The CDR3, as DNA: TGCAGTGCTAGAGATCCGGGTAGCCCTGGGTCAGATACGCAGTATTTT. It encodes CSARDPGSPGSDTQYF.

The genes are TRBV28 and TRBJ2-7; D unresolved. The germline V gene encodes CDR1 MDHEN and CDR2 SYDVKM. This CDR3 has 15 amino acids. V lost 5 bases and J lost 3, with 17 bases in between. The CDR3: CASSPVGLRIYEQYF. CDR3 DNA sequence: TGTGCCAGCAGTCCTGTCGGTCTCAGAATCTACGAGCAGTACTTC.

This chain links TRBV6-2 or TRBV6-3 with TRBJ2-1; TRBD1 might be the D (6 bases). The CDR3 is 17 residues long. V was pared by 2 bases and J by 0 bases, with 14 bases between. CDR1 MNHEY and CDR2 SVGEGT come from the germline V gene. The CDR3 sequence is CASSYDPRDNSYNEQFF. CDR3 DNA sequence: TGTGCCAGCAGTTACGATCCCCGGGACAACTCCTACAATGAGCAGTTCTTC.

The V gene is TRBV5-1, the J gene TRBJ2-1, with D perhaps TRBD2 (6 bases). The V gene's germline CDR1 is SGHRS and CDR2 YFSETQ. V lost 0 bases and J 0 bases, leaving 10 bases between the germline ends. The CDR3 totals 16 residues. CDR3 nucleotides: TGCGCCAGCAGCTTGGTTGACGGGGGCTCCTACAATGAGCAGTTCTTC. This encodes CASSLVDGGSYNEQFF.